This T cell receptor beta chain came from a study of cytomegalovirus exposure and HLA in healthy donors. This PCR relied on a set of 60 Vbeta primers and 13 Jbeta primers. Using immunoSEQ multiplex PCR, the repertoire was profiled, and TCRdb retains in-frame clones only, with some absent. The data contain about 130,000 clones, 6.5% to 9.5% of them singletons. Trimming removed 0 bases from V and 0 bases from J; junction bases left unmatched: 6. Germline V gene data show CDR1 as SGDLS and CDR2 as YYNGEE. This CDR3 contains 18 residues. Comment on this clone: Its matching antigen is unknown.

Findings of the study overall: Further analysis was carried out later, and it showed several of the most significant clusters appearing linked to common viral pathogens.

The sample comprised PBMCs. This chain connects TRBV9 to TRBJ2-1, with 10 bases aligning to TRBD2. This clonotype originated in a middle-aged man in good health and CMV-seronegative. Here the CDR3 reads CASSVASSGGVSYNEQFF. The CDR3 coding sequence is TGTGCCAGCAGCGTAGCCTCGAGCGGGGGGGTCTCCTACAATGAGCAGTTCTTC. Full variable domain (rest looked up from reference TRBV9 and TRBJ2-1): DSGVTQTPKHLITATGQRVTLRCSPRSGDLSVYWYQQSLDQGLQFLIQYYNGEERAKGNILERFSAQQFPDLHSELNLSSLELGDSALYFCASSVASSGGVSYNEQFFGPGTRLTVL.